Ten or more counts support the clone carrying this T cell receptor (beta chain). Its antigen is not identified. The isolated RNA, all of it, was reverse transcribed, so expressed TCRB transcripts were what got sequenced. Measured with immunoSEQ multiplex PCR; TCRdb has only the in-frame clones, and not every one. The sample contains 330,000 or so clones, approximately 15% of which appear only once. The data belong to a study of beta chain features in type 1 diabetes. Findings and caveats of the study: Insertions at VDJ junctions were less frequent in type 1 diabetes patients. These patients also deleted more nucleotides at the same junctions.

The length of the CDR3 is 14 residues. V dropped 4 bases and J dropped 3 bases, with 9 bases sitting between them. The germline V gene has CDR1 MNHNY and CDR2 SVGAGI (reference sequence). It was one heparinised blood draw, averaging approximately 100 mL, that each donor gave. The rearrangement links TRBV6-6 to TRBJ2-2; D gene uncertain. The receptor comes from a man aged 25 to 40 in good health. Material for sequencing was central memory CD4+ T cells from blood. In DNA, the CDR3 is TGTGCCAGCAGTTTCCCAGGTTACACCGGGGAGCTGTTTTTT. This translates into CASSFPGYTGELFF.